Below, 6 T cell receptor beta chains from the same sample are listed, as sequenced in a study of OX40 agonist ivuxolimab in advanced cancers. TCRdb keeps only in-frame clones here, not all; method: immunoSEQ multiplex PCR. The sample yields under 80,000 clones, roughly 86% seen once. The sample consisted of CD4+ or CD8+ T cells sorted from blood, taken in a trial of the OX40 agonist ivuxolimab. Receptors originate from an adult with an advanced solid tumor such as melanoma, head and neck, liver or kidney cancer.

The V call is TRBV19, the J call TRBJ2-2, with TRBD2 matching over 14 bases. There are 17 residues in the CDR3. V gave up 3 bases and J gave up 5 bases; unmatched junction bases: 5. Looked up from germline, CDR1 is LNHDA and CDR2 is SQIVND (reference sequence). The CDR3 loop reads CASSISGTSGGTGELFF. The DNA of the CDR3 is TGTGCCAGTAGTATCTCCGGGACTAGCGGGGGTACCGGGGAGCTGTTTTTT.

This chain connects TRBV18 to TRBJ1-1; 7 bases are shared with TRBD1. This CDR3 comprises 13 residues. Trimming at V came to 6 bases and at J to 6 bases, leaving 7 bases not matched to a gene. CDR1 and CDR2 (germline): KGHSH, LQKENI. CDR3 sequence reads: CASSSGGVAEAFF. Written as DNA, the CDR3 is TGTGCCAGCTCTTCAGGGGGGGTGGCTGAAGCTTTCTTT.

In its sample, this clone was seen a few times. The chain carries TRBV30 and TRBJ2-7; tentatively, D is TRBD2 (6 bases). Deletions cut 0 bases from V and 0 bases from J, with 15 bases between. The CDR3 extends over 16 amino acids. From germline, CDR1 is GTSNPN and CDR2 SVGIG (reference sequence). The CDR3 loop is CAWSVYGRDDSYEQYF. As DNA, the CDR3 is TGTGCCTGGAGTGTCTACGGGCGGGATGACTCCTACGAGCAGTACTTC.

The chain is built from TRBV7-2 and TRBJ2-7, with D uncertain. The V and J ends lost 2 bases and 2 bases respectively, with 10 bases between them. The CDR3 extends over 14 amino acids. Germline-derived CDR1 and CDR2 are SGHTA and FQGNSA. The CDR3 here is CASSLIGRTYEQYF. CDR3 coding DNA: TGTGCCAGCAGCTTAATTGGTCGGACCTACGAGCAGTACTTC.

The chain employs TRBV5-5 and TRBJ1-1; no clear D gene. The length of the CDR3 is 13 residues. Germline values: CDR1 SGHKS, CDR2 YYEKEE (reference sequence). Trimming left V 5 bases short and J 1 base short, with 9 bases between. The CDR3 DNA is TGTGCCAGCAGTTCAGCAGGGAACACTGAAGCTTTCTTT. It yields the protein CASSSAGNTEAFF.

The genes are TRBV27 and TRBJ1-6; 7 bases map to TRBD1. CDR1 is MNHEY and CDR2 is SMNVEV in the germline V gene (reference sequence). The CDR3 is made up of 17 amino acids. V was clipped by 5 bases and J by 3 bases; unmatched bases: 10. This chain's CDR3 is CASSPRDRVDYNSPLHF. The CDR3 nucleotides are TGTGCCAGCAGTCCCCGTGACAGGGTGGACTATAATTCACCCCTCCACTTT.